The next 25 T cell receptor beta chains were all read from a single sample in a study of blood T cell repertoires in COVID-19. The table came from immunoSEQ multiplex PCR; TCRdb's copy has only in-frame clones and leaves some out. The profile shows over 150,000 clones, 85% of them singletons. The sample was PBMCs or T cells enriched from blood (not recorded which). Receptors originate from a man aged 40-50 years who had recovered from COVID-19.

V is TRBV9 and J is TRBJ1-2; no firm D call. The V and J ends lost 0 bases and 4 bases respectively, with 13 bases between them. The CDR3 has 15 residues. Germline V lookup: CDR1 SGDLS, CDR2 YYNGEE. The CDR3: CASSVEEAPIYGYTF. In DNA form, the CDR3 reads TGTGCCAGCAGCGTAGAGGAGGCGCCAATCTATGGCTACACCTTC. The full variable domain, completed using reference TRBV9 and TRBJ1-2, is DSGVTQTPKHLITATGQRVTLRCSPRSGDLSVYWYQQSLDQGLQFLIQYYNGEERAKGNILERFSAQQFPDLHSELNLSSLELGDSALYFCASSVEEAPIYGYTFGSGTRLTVV.

Comments on this clone: Other DNA sequences within the sample encode an identical CDR3. J is TRBJ2-5 and V is TRBV5-1; TRBD1 agrees at 8 bases. Per the germline V gene, CDR1 is SGHRS and CDR2 is YFSETQ. CDR3 length equals 13 residues. The junction had 2 bases not matched to a gene; V was cut back by 2 bases and J by 5 bases. The DNA of the CDR3 is TGCGCCAGCAGCTTAGGACAGGGCGAGACCCAGTACTTC. Translated: CASSLGQGETQYF.

The J gene is TRBJ2-1, the V gene TRBV4-1; 13 bases are shared with TRBD2. The CDR3 length is 17 residues. V lost 0 bases to trimming and J lost 6 bases; unmatched junction nucleotides: 5. Germline V lookup: CDR1 MGHRA, CDR2 YSYEKL. CDR3 loop: CASSQDGLAGDGNEQFF. For the CDR3, the DNA is TGCGCCAGCAGCCAAGATGGACTAGCGGGAGACGGCAATGAGCAGTTCTTC.

This chain uses TRBV19 with TRBJ1-1; 9 bases are shared with TRBD1. Per the germline V gene, CDR1 is LNHDA and CDR2 is SQIVND (reference sequence). Trimming at V came to 4 bases and at J to 0 bases, leaving 9 bases not matched to a gene. The CDR3 totals 17 residues. CDR3 sequence reads: CASSTTGQGLMNTEAFF. The CDR3 coding sequence is TGTGCCAGTAGTACCACTGGACAGGGGCTCATGAACACTGAAGCTTTCTTT. The complete variable domain, with remaining parts taken from reference TRBV19 and TRBJ1-1, reads DGGITQSPKYLFRKEGQNVTLSCEQNLNHDAMYWYRQDPGQGLRLIYYSQIVNDFQKGDIAEGYSVSREKKESFPLTVTSAQKNPTAFYLCASSTTGQGLMNTEAFFGQGTRLTVV.

V is TRBV28 and J is TRBJ1-5, with D uncertain. CDR1 is MDHEN, CDR2 SYDVKM, per germline. The ends were cut back, 5 bases at V and 4 bases at J, with 15 bases in the middle. The CDR3 consists of 15 residues. The CDR3 DNA is TGTGCCAGCAGTGCCACAGCGAGGACTAATCAGCCCCAGCATTTT. Amino acids: CASSATARTNQPQHF. The variable domain in full, completed from reference TRBV28 and TRBJ1-5, reads DVKVTQSSRYLVKRTGEKVFLECVQDMDHENMFWYRQDPGLGLRLIYFSYDVKMKEKGDIPEGYSVSREKKERFSLILESASTNQTSMYLCASSATARTNQPQHFGDGTRLSIL.

As concerns this clone: The same CDR3 also results from other DNA sequences found in this sample. The CDR3 loop reads CASSARQGAGTEAFF. The CDR3 DNA reads as TGTGCCAGCAGCGCCAGACAGGGGGCCGGGACTGAAGCTTTCTTT. The chain has TRBV9 and TRBJ1-1, with 10 bases matching TRBD1. CDR1 and CDR2 from the germline V gene are SGDLS and YYNGEE. After removal of 3 bases from V and 5 bases from J, the junction contained 7 bases not matched to a gene. This CDR3 has 15 residues.

This chain joins TRBV21-1 and TRBJ2-7; the table's D call, TRBD2, has no DNA check behind it. TRBV21-1 is given as a pseudogene. The CDR3 is 15 residues long. CDR3 nucleotides: TGTGCCAGCACCCCCGTCGCCCAGAGGTTCTACGAGCAGTACTTC. Translated, it gives CASTPVAQRFYEQYF.

V usage is TRBV29-1 and J usage is TRBJ1-2, with 10 bases identical to TRBD1. CDR3 length: 13 amino acids. V lost 4 bases to trimming and J lost 4 bases; unmatched junction nucleotides: 3. Germline values: CDR1 SQVTM, CDR2 ANQGSEA. The CDR3 here is CSVGTGGSYGYTF. The CDR3 DNA is TGCAGCGTTGGGACAGGGGGGAGCTATGGCTACACCTTC.

This clone was seen more than once but under ten times. The chain uses TRBV23-1 and TRBJ1-5, with 10 bases that match TRBD1. TRBV23-1 carries the ORF label, with uncertain function. The CDR3 runs to 16 residues. Losses at the gene ends were 3 bases for V and 7 bases for J; bases not matched to a gene: 9. CDR3 DNA: TGCGCCAGCAGTCACGCTAGGGACAGGGGCGGGCAGCCCCAGCATTTT. This codes for CASSHARDRGGQPQHF.

This sequence joins TRBV5-1 and TRBJ1-5; the D gene is possibly TRBD1 (6 bases). V shed 1 base and J shed 3 bases, with 20 bases lying between them. The CDR3 runs to 18 residues. CDR1 and CDR2 from the germline V gene are SGHRS and YFSETQ. CDR3: CASSLMKPGVENNQPQHF. The CDR3 nucleotides are TGCGCCAGCAGCTTGATGAAGCCAGGGGTGGAGAACAATCAGCCCCAGCATTTT.

The chain employs TRBV19 and TRBJ1-5, with 7 nucleotides matching TRBD1. The germline V gene has CDR1 LNHDA and CDR2 SQIVND (reference sequence). CDR3 length equals 13 residues. J was trimmed by 6 bases and V by 5 bases; bases with no gene match: 4. For the CDR3, the DNA is TGTGCCAGTAGTGCGCAGGGGGTTCAGCCCCAGCATTTT. Translating it yields CASSAQGVQPQHF.

This chain connects TRBV27 to TRBJ2-6; D not certain. Trimming took 6 bases from V and 4 from J, leaving 10 bases between them. The CDR3 is 14 residues long. The germline V gene encodes CDR1 MNHEY and CDR2 SMNVEV (reference sequence). CDR3 DNA sequence: TGTGCCAGCAGCCCACTCTCCGGGGCCAACGTCCTGACTTTC. It is translated as CASSPLSGANVLTF. Drawing the rest from reference TRBV27 and TRBJ2-6, the complete variable domain is EAQVTQNPRYLITVTGKKLTVTCSQNMNHEYMSWYRQDPGLGLRQIYYSMNVEVTDKGDVPEGYKVSRKEKRNFPLILESPSPNQTSLYFCASSPLSGANVLTFGAGSRLTVL.

The chain combines TRBV12-3 or TRBV12-4 with TRBJ1-1; D is uncertain. CDR3 length: 12 residues. With 8 bases removed from V and 1 base from J, the gap between germline ends came to 8 bases. The DNA for the CDR3 is TGTGCCAGCGACCGGGGGAACACTGAAGCTTTCTTT. Residues: CASDRGNTEAFF.

The V call is TRBV7-8, the J call TRBJ2-4; D is undetermined. This CDR3 is built from 14 residues. V was trimmed by 1 base and J by 0 bases, leaving 4 bases between them. The germline gives CDR1 SGHVS, CDR2 FQNEAQ. The CDR3 nucleotides read TGTGCCAGCAGCTTAGTGGCAGCCAAAAACATTCAGTACTTC. As protein: CASSLVAAKNIQYF.

The gene calls are TRBV9 and TRBJ2-5; possible D gene TRBD2, 6 bases. The germline CDR1 and CDR2 sequences are SGDLS and YYNGEE. The V and J ends lost 4 bases and 5 bases respectively, with 18 bases between them. The CDR3 is 15 amino acids. CDR3 protein: CASSYSGEKRETQYF. The DNA of the CDR3 is TGTGCCAGCAGCTATTCGGGGGAAAAGAGGGAGACCCAGTACTTC.

V and J are TRBV5-1 and TRBJ1-2; D not resolved. Deletions cut 4 bases from V and 4 bases from J, with 8 bases between. The CDR3 loop spans 12 amino acids. CDR1 and CDR2 from the germline V gene are SGHRS and YFSETQ. CDR3 protein: CASSVEAYGYTF. As DNA, the CDR3 is TGCGCCAGCAGCGTCGAAGCCTATGGCTACACCTTC.

V is TRBV29-1 and J is TRBJ2-5; D may match TRBD1 or TRBD2 (6 bases each). The length of the CDR3 is 13 residues. Deletions cut 7 bases from V and 5 bases from J, with 17 bases between. Germline CDR1 is SQVTM and CDR2 is ANQGSEA. The CDR3 here is CSGGDGGPETQYF. Written as DNA, the CDR3 is TGCAGCGGGGGGGATGGGGGCCCGGAGACCCAGTACTTC.

This clone was seen only once. The CDR3 nucleotides read TGTGCCAGCGGTTGGGGCTCCGAGCAGTACTTC. Translation: CASGWGSEQYF. The chain links TRBV12-3 or TRBV12-4 to TRBJ2-7, with D possibly matching TRBD1 (5 bases). This CDR3 region has 11 residues. The V gene lost 8 bases and the J gene lost 6 bases, with 11 bases spanning the gap.

The chain carries TRBV5-4 and TRBJ1-4; no reliable D call. Trimming cost V 1 base and J 6 bases, with 13 bases left between them. CDR1 is SGHNT and CDR2 is YYREEE in the germline V gene (reference sequence). This CDR3 has 15 residues. CDR3 loop: CASSLNLNRDEKLFF. CDR3 DNA sequence: TGTGCCAGCAGCTTGAACCTCAATCGGGATGAAAAACTGTTTTTT.

V gene TRBV9 combines with J gene TRBJ1-3; 8 bases are shared with TRBD1. Germline CDR1 SGDLS, CDR2 YYNGEE. V gave up 1 base and J gave up 0 bases; unmatched junction bases: 3. CDR3 size: 16 residues. This CDR3 reads CASSVLGTGSGNTIYF. The CDR3 DNA reads TGTGCCAGCAGCGTATTGGGGACAGGCTCTGGAAACACCATATATTTT.

The chain is built from TRBV28 and TRBJ1-6; 9 nucleotides match TRBD1. Looked up from germline, CDR1 is MDHEN and CDR2 is SYDVKM. This CDR3 region has 16 residues. J lost 8 bases, V lost 3 bases, and 8 bases had no gene match. The CDR3, as DNA: TGTGCCAGCAGTTTCCGGACAGGGGCGGTTGATTCACCCCTCCACTTT. This gives the protein CASSFRTGAVDSPLHF.

This clone was recorded only once. CDR3 residues: CASSLGTNLAIDGTQYF. The DNA of the CDR3 is TGTGCCAGCAGCTTGGGGACAAATCTAGCGATTGACGGGACCCAGTACTTC. The chain uses TRBV5-4 and TRBJ2-5; D perhaps matches TRBD2 (6 bases). Trimming removed 0 bases at V and 7 bases at J, with 22 bases between. CDR3 length equals 17 residues. Germline-derived CDR1 and CDR2 are SGHNT and YYREEE (reference sequence).

As DNA, the CDR3 is TGTGCCAGCAGTACCTGGGACTCACCCTACAATGAGCAGTTCTTC. Translation gives CASSTWDSPYNEQFF. The rearrangement uses TRBV27 and TRBJ2-1, with D possibly being TRBD2 (6 bases). Between the trimmed V and J ends, which lost 5 bases and 2 bases, there was a span of 13 bases. The germline gives CDR1 MNHEY, CDR2 SMNVEV (reference sequence). This CDR3 has 15 residues.

This clone was observed a handful of times. This chain links TRBV12-3 or TRBV12-4 with TRBJ1-1; D ambiguous. Trimming left V 8 bases short and J 5 bases short, with 12 bases between. CDR3 length: 12 amino acids. The CDR3 DNA follows: TGTGCCAGCCCTCGAAGAGGAACTGAAGCTTTCTTT. This encodes CASPRRGTEAFF.

The J gene is TRBJ2-3, the V gene TRBV19; perhaps TRBD1 as D (5 bases). The V gene lost 0 bases and the J gene lost 13 bases, with 14 bases spanning the gap. Germline V gene data show CDR1 as LNHDA and CDR2 as SQIVND (reference sequence). The CDR3 spans 13 residues. CDR3 nucleotides: TGTGCCAGTAGTATAGATCAGGGCGACCGGGAGTATTTT. Its translation is CASSIDQGDREYF. Full variable domain (missing parts from reference TRBV19 and TRBJ2-3): DGGITQSPKYLFRKEGQNVTLSCEQNLNHDAMYWYRQDPGQGLRLIYYSQIVNDFQKGDIAEGYSVSREKKESFPLTVTSAQKNPTAFYLCASSIDQGDREYFGPGTRLTVL.